Shown below are 5 T cell receptor beta chains from a single sample sequenced in a study of T cells after yellow fever vaccination. TCRdb recomputed calls from the 5' RACE reads with MiXCR, one row per CDR3 protein. This sample has 230,000 or so distinct CDR3 sequences, with 5.5% to 8.5% found just once. The material was CD4+ T cells sorted from PBMCs, obtained on the day of the yellow fever booster vaccination. These receptors were collected from a man aged 25 to 40 who received the YFV17D yellow fever vaccine.

This clonotype was recorded a few times. Because the CDR3's place on the DNA is in doubt, the DNA is left out and the CDR3 is given as listed by TCRdb. This chain connects TRBV29-1 to TRBJ1-2; TRBD1 is the table's D call and was not checked against the DNA. Germline CDR1 is SQVTM and CDR2 is ANQGSEA. The CDR3 is made up of 17 amino acids, end residues included. CDR3 amino acids: CSVGPGQVSPSNYGYTF.

This clonotype was picked up many times. The V call is TRBV12-3 or TRBV12-4, the J call TRBJ2-1; D is possibly TRBD1 (5 bases). The V end lost 6 bases, the J end lost 5 bases, and 14 bases lay between the germline ends. CDR3 size: 14 residues. The CDR3 loop reads CASRVRVVHNEQFF. The CDR3 DNA follows: TGTGCCAGCAGAGTCAGGGTAGTCCACAATGAGCAGTTCTTC.

This clonotype turned up a few times. The chain couples TRBV24-1 to TRBJ1-4, with D perhaps matching TRBD1 (5 bases). V gave up 9 bases and J gave up 0 bases, with 7 bases separating them. Looked up from germline, CDR1 is KGHDR and CDR2 is SFDVKD. This CDR3 has 13 residues. Here the CDR3 reads CATQGPTNEKLFF. The CDR3 DNA is TGTGCCACCCAGGGTCCAACTAATGAAAAACTGTTTTTT.

This sequence joins TRBV3-1 and TRBJ1-4, with D perhaps matching TRBD1 (5 bases). Germline CDR1 LGHDT, CDR2 YNNKEL (reference sequence). This CDR3 spans 14 amino acids. The V and J ends lost 1 base and 5 bases respectively, with 8 bases between them. The CDR3: CASSQVKGNEKLFF. DNA of the CDR3: TGTGCCAGCAGCCAAGTTAAGGGGAATGAAAAACTGTTTTTT. The variable domain in full, with the rest retrieved from reference TRBV3-1 and TRBJ1-4, is DTAVSQTPKYLVTQMGNDKSIKCEQNLGHDTMYWYKQDSKKFLKIMFSYNNKELIINETVPNRFSPKSPDKAHLNLHINSLELGDSAVYFCASSQVKGNEKLFFGSGTQLSVL.

The chain has TRBV7-2 and TRBJ2-7; D assignment may be TRBD1 or TRBD2 (6 bases each). The CDR3 is 15 amino acids. V lost 5 bases, J lost 2 bases, and 16 bases lay in between. CDR1 and CDR2 (germline): SGHTA, FQGNSA. CDR3 DNA: TGTGCCAGCAGCCCAGGGGCTAGCGCCGCCTACGAGCAGTACTTC. Translating it yields CASSPGASAAYEQYF.